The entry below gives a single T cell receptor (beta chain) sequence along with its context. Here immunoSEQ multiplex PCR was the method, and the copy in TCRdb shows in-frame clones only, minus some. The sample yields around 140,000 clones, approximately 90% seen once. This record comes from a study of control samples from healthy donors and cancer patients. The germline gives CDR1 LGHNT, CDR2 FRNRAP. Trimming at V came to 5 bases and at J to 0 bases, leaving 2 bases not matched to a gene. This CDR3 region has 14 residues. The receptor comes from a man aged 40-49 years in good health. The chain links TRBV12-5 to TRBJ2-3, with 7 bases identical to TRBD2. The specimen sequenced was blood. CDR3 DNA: TGTGCTAGTGGTGCCGGGGGGAGCACAGATACGCAGTATTTT. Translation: CASGAGGSTDTQYF.